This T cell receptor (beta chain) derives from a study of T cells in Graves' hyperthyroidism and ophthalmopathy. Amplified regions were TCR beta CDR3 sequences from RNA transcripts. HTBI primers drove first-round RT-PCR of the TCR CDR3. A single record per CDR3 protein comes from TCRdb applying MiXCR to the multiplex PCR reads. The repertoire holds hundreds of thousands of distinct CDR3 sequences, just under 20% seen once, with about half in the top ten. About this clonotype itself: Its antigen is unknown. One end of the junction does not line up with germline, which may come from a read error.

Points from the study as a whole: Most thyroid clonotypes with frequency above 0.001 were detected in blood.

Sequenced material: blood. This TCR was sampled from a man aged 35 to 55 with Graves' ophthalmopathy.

The CDR3, as DNA: TGTGCCAGCAAGACAGGCTTCGAGACTGGAGCTTTCTTT. Translated: CASKTGFETGAFF. The chain joins TRBV25-1 to TRBJ1-1; the D gene is possibly TRBD1 (6 bases). Germline CDR1 and CDR2: MGHDK and SYGVNS. This CDR3 is 13 amino acids long.